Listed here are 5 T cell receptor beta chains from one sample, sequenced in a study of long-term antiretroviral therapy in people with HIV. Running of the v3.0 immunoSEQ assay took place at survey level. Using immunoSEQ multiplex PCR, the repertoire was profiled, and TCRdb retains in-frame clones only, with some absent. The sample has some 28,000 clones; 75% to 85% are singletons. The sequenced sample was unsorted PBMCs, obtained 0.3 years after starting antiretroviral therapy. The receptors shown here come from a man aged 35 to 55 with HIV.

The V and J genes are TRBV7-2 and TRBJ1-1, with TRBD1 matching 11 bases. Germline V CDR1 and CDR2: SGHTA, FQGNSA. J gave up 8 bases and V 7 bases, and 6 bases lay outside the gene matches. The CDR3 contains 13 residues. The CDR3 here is CASTRDRGGEAFF. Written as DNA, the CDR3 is TGTGCCAGCACGCGGGACAGGGGGGGGGAAGCTTTCTTT.

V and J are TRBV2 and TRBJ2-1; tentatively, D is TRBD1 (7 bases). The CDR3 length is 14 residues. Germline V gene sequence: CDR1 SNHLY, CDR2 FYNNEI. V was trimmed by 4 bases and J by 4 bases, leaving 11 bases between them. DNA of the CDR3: TGTGCCAGCAGTGTGCAGGGGGGTTACAATGAGCAGTTCTTC. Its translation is CASSVQGGYNEQFF.

This CDR3 is CASAQQGLYSPLHF. As DNA, the CDR3 is TGTGCCAGCGCACAACAGGGGCTTTATTCACCCCTCCACTTT. The chain joins TRBV27 to TRBJ1-6; 7 nucleotides line up with TRBD1. This CDR3 contains 14 residues. With 8 bases clipped from V and 8 bases from J, the junction kept 9 bases outside the gene matches. Germline V CDR1 and CDR2: MNHEY, SMNVEV (reference sequence).

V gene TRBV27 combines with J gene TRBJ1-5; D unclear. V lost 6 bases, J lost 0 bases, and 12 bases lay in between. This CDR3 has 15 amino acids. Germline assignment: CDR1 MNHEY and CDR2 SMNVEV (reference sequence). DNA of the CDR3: TGTGCCAGCAGCTCAGGACCGAGTAGCAATCAGCCCCAGCATTTT. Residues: CASSSGPSSNQPQHF.

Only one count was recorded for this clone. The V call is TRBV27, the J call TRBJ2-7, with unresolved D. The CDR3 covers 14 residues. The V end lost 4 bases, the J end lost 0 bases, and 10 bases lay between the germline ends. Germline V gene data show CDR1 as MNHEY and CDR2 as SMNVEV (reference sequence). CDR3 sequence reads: CASSYGSASYEQYF. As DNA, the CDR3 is TGTGCCAGCAGTTACGGGTCGGCCTCCTACGAGCAGTACTTC.